This T cell receptor beta chain was documented in a study of blood T cell repertoires in COVID-19. Overall study: COVID-19 samples from acute and convalescent phases originated in the United States, Italy and Spain. PBMCs, B-cell-depleted T cells, or T cells were the source of the cDNA or gDNA that made up the material.

Original methodology: Scientists estimated how many nucleated cells there were by amplifying reference gene primers. Data came from immunoSEQ multiplex PCR; TCRdb stores just in-frame clones and leaves some out. V and J calls plus clone size are reproduced from that table; the DNA served to infer D and trimming. The sample carries roughly 250,000 clones, roughly 83% recorded once. This clone was seen a few times. This CDR3 spans 15 amino acids. The V and J ends lost 3 bases and 1 base respectively, with 9 bases between them. Germline lookup yields CDR1 SNHLY and CDR2 FYNNEI. The chain is built from TRBV2 and TRBJ2-2, with D possibly matching TRBD2 (5 bases). The sequencing input was peripheral blood. This TCR was sampled from a woman aged 80 or over with acute or convalescent COVID-19. CDR3 sequence reads: CASSEASQNTGELFF. The CDR3 DNA is TGTGCCAGCAGTGAGGCTAGCCAGAACACCGGGGAGCTGTTTTTT.